Below, 19 T cell receptor beta chains from the same sample are listed, as sequenced in a study of T-cell reconstitution after alpha-beta-depleted transplantation in children (dated by TCRdb to the mid-2010s). Reading the label with the study, this specimen's treatment or condition is: allogeneic hematopoietic cell transplantation with graft depleted of TCRalphabeta T cells and CD19 B cells. Libraries came from PCR. The instrument was an Illumina HiSeq 2500. Molecular barcoding was employed in the preparation of TCR libraries, with unique molecular identifiers being used to normalize TCRbeta repertoire quantification. TCRdb reprocessing: public reads trimmed at Q25 with fastp, clones called with MiXCR, in-frame beta chains kept. Rows are unified per CDR3 protein, each entry keeping the most common DNA and genes. In all, the sample holds roughly 570,000 distinct CDR3 sequences, and around 27% of those were seen once. The ten largest clonotypes hold about 35% of the sample.

The sample here was PBMCs, taken before TCRalphabeta/CD19-depleted stem cell transplant. The receptors shown here come from a boy under three years old with Wiskott-Aldrich syndrome, due to receive a stem cell transplant.

This clonotype was recorded a few times. V usage is TRBV12-3 or TRBV12-4 and J usage is TRBJ2-1; 11 nucleotides match TRBD2. Losses at the gene ends were 5 bases for V and 2 bases for J; bases not matched to a gene: 17. The CDR3 has 20 amino acids. For the CDR3, the DNA is TGTGCCAGCAGTCTTAGACAGGGTTGGTTTAGCGGGAGGGCCTACAATGAGCAGTTCTTC. Translation: CASSLRQGWFSGRAYNEQFF.

The sample holds a few counts of this clonotype. V gene TRBV20-1 combines with J gene TRBJ2-3; 7 bases agree with TRBD2. Looked up from germline, CDR1 is DFQATT and CDR2 is SNEGSKA (reference sequence). J was trimmed by 4 bases and V by 3 bases; bases with no gene match: 7. The CDR3 is 14 residues long. CDR3 DNA: TGCAGTGCTAGGAACGGGCGGGAGTCAGATACGCAGTATTTT. Its protein is CSARNGRESDTQYF.

The chain recombines TRBV20-1 with TRBJ1-4; 9 positions match TRBD1. This CDR3 has 13 residues. Germline CDR1 is DFQATT and CDR2 is SNEGSKA (reference sequence). With 5 bases clipped from V and 6 bases from J, the junction kept 4 bases outside the gene matches. The CDR3 sequence: CSALTGGDEKLFF. CDR3 sequence (DNA): TGCAGTGCTCTAACAGGGGGCGATGAAAAACTGTTTTTT.

This clonotype has only a few counts. The J gene is TRBJ2-1, the V gene TRBV24-1; D uncertain. Trimming removed 4 bases at V and 0 bases at J, with 9 bases between. CDR1 is KGHDR, CDR2 SFDVKD, per germline. The CDR3 runs 15 residues. The CDR3 DNA sequence: TGTGCCACCAGTGAAATGGGAACCTCCTACAATGAGCAGTTCTTC. Its translation is CATSEMGTSYNEQFF.

The chain employs TRBV5-1 and TRBJ2-1; TRBD2 might be the D (6 bases). Trimming stripped 5 bases from V and 6 bases from J, with 12 bases between. Germline values: CDR1 SGHRS, CDR2 YFSETQ. The CDR3 length is 13 residues. DNA of the CDR3: TGCGCCAGCAGGACTAGAAGGGGCAATGAGCAGTTCTTC. Its translation is CASRTRRGNEQFF.

The rearrangement uses TRBV20-1 and TRBJ1-2, with D unresolved. This CDR3 comprises 13 residues. The V end was cut by 0 bases, the J end by 4 bases, with 9 bases between. The germline V gene has CDR1 DFQATT and CDR2 SNEGSKA (reference sequence). The CDR3 is CSARDLEAYGYTF. The CDR3 bases are TGCAGTGCTAGAGATCTCGAAGCCTATGGCTACACCTTC.

This clonotype was observed a handful of times. The chain recombines TRBV5-1 with TRBJ2-1, with 10 bases lining up with TRBD1. Looked up from germline, CDR1 is SGHRS and CDR2 is YFSETQ. V was clipped by 3 bases and J by 10 bases; unmatched bases: 10. The CDR3 totals 15 residues. This CDR3 is CASSSGQGSYGEQFF. The DNA for the CDR3 is TGCGCCAGCAGCTCGGGACAGGGGTCGTATGGAGAGCAGTTCTTC. Full variable domain (remainder filled in from reference TRBV5-1 and TRBJ2-1): KAGVTQTPRYLIKTRGQQVTLSCSPISGHRSVSWYQQTPGQGLQFLFEYFSETQRNKGNFPGRFSGRQFSNSRSEMNVSTLELGDSALYLCASSSGQGSYGEQFFGPGTRLTVL.

CDR3 nucleotide sequence: TGTGCCATGGGCCAGGGGTCAGAGACCCAGTACTTC. Its protein product is CAMGQGSETQYF. The V call is TRBV10-3, the J call TRBJ2-5, with D possibly being TRBD1 (6 bases). Between the trimmed V and J ends, which lost 9 bases and 4 bases, there was a span of 12 bases. This CDR3 comprises 12 residues. Germline assignment: CDR1 ENHRY and CDR2 SYGVKD.

This sequence joins TRBV12-3 or TRBV12-4 and TRBJ1-5; no clear D gene. The CDR3 length is 12 residues. Trimming took 7 bases from V and 7 from J, leaving 11 bases between them. The CDR3 protein is CASTGFDQPQHF. DNA for the CDR3: TGTGCCAGCACGGGGTTCGACCAGCCCCAGCATTTT.

Here the CDR3 reads CASSEYGLFTGELFF. CDR3 DNA sequence: TGTGCCAGCAGTGAATACGGACTCTTTACCGGGGAGCTGTTTTTT. The rearrangement uses TRBV2 and TRBJ2-2; perhaps TRBD2 as D (5 bases). Trimming left V 2 bases short and J 5 bases short, with 12 bases between. Germline-derived CDR1 and CDR2 are SNHLY and FYNNEI. This CDR3 is built from 15 residues.

This clonotype was seen only a few times. V usage is TRBV5-1 and J usage is TRBJ1-1, with D uncertain. The CDR3 is 14 amino acids. From germline, CDR1 is SGHRS and CDR2 YFSETQ. V was clipped by 4 bases and J by 3 bases, with 13 bases between them. The DNA of the CDR3 is TGCGCCAGCAGCCTAGAATCACTGGACACTGAAGCTTTCTTT. Its protein is CASSLESLDTEAFF. The variable domain in full, completed from reference TRBV5-1 and TRBJ1-1, reads KAGVTQTPRYLIKTRGQQVTLSCSPISGHRSVSWYQQTPGQGLQFLFEYFSETQRNKGNFPGRFSGRQFSNSRSEMNVSTLELGDSALYLCASSLESLDTEAFFGQGTRLTVV.

This sequence joins TRBV5-1 and TRBJ1-6, with no clear D. Trimming shortened V by 4 bases and J by 5 bases, and 10 bases separated the two germline ends. The CDR3 has 14 amino acids. Germline V lookup: CDR1 SGHRS, CDR2 YFSETQ. DNA for the CDR3: TGCGCCAGCAGCCCAACCGACAATAATTCACCCCTCCACTTT. It specifies CASSPTDNNSPLHF. Complete variable domain (other parts from reference TRBV5-1 and TRBJ1-6): KAGVTQTPRYLIKTRGQQVTLSCSPISGHRSVSWYQQTPGQGLQFLFEYFSETQRNKGNFPGRFSGRQFSNSRSEMNVSTLELGDSALYLCASSPTDNNSPLHFGNGTRLTVT.

The chain links TRBV5-1 to TRBJ2-3, with 11 bases identical to TRBD2. Trimming took 1 base from V and 0 from J; bases not matched to a gene: 4. The CDR3 loop spans 17 amino acids. Germline CDR1 is SGHRS and CDR2 is YFSETQ. In nucleotides, the CDR3 is TGCGCCAGCAGCTTGAGGACTAGCGGGTCTAGCACAGATACGCAGTATTTT. It yields the protein CASSLRTSGSSTDTQYF.

In its sample, this clonotype was seen a few times. This rearrangement joins TRBV5-1 to TRBJ2-1; 10 nucleotides align to TRBD2. This CDR3 has 17 amino acids. The germline gives CDR1 SGHRS, CDR2 YFSETQ. V lost 1 base to trimming and J lost 7 bases; unmatched junction nucleotides: 11. The CDR3 sequence: CASSLSASGSPTNEQFF. Written as DNA, the CDR3 is TGCGCCAGCAGCTTGTCGGCTAGCGGGAGTCCTACAAATGAGCAGTTCTTC.

This rearrangement joins TRBV29-1 to TRBJ2-5, with TRBD2 identical over 7 bases. CDR3 length equals 12 residues. Germline V gene sequence: CDR1 SQVTM, CDR2 ANQGSEA. V dropped 7 bases and J dropped 4; count of bases not matched to a gene: 6. The CDR3 here is CSAAPSGETQYF. Here the CDR3 DNA reads TGCAGCGCCGCCCCTAGCGGAGAGACCCAGTACTTC.

This clonotype appeared once. This chain uses TRBV12-3 or TRBV12-4 with TRBJ2-7; a weak D match, TRBD2 (6 bases). The CDR3 extends over 14 amino acids. The V and J ends lost 6 bases and 2 bases respectively, with 14 bases between them. CDR3 sequence: CASSRGTSTYEQYF. CDR3 sequence (DNA): TGTGCCAGCAGCCGTGGGACTTCCACCTACGAGCAGTACTTC.

The CDR3 coding sequence is TGTGCCATCAGTCGGGACAGCCAGAATAATTCACCCCTCCACTTT. Its protein product is CAISRDSQNNSPLHF. The rearrangement joins TRBV10-3 to TRBJ1-6; the match to TRBD1 covers 7 bases. With 5 bases clipped from V and 5 bases from J, the junction kept 6 bases outside the gene matches. This CDR3 region has 15 residues. Germline V lookup: CDR1 ENHRY, CDR2 SYGVKD.

This sequence joins TRBV7-9 and TRBJ1-2; no clear D gene. The CDR3 has 12 residues. Per germline, CDR1 SEHNR and CDR2 FQNEAQ (reference sequence). The V end lost 4 bases, the J end lost 3 bases, and 6 bases lay between the germline ends. DNA for the CDR3: TGTGCCAGCAGCTCCTTAGACTATGGCTACACCTTC. It encodes CASSSLDYGYTF.

This rearrangement joins TRBV4-1 to TRBJ1-5; no clear D. Germline CDR1 is MGHRA and CDR2 is YSYEKL. V lost 1 base to trimming and J lost 5 bases, with 12 bases between them. This CDR3 spans 15 amino acids. DNA of the CDR3: TGCGCCAGCAGCCAAGCAGGATTTGAGGATCAGCCCCAGCATTTT. The encoded protein is CASSQAGFEDQPQHF.